The rows below give T cell receptor beta chains drawn from one sample of a study of blood T cell repertoires in COVID-19. Measured with immunoSEQ multiplex PCR; TCRdb has only the in-frame clones, and not every one. The repertoire holds hundreds of thousands of clones, with approximately 88% as singletons. Sequenced material: peripheral blood. These receptor sequences come from a man aged 35-49 years with acute or convalescent COVID-19. CDR3s include the opening cysteine and the closing phenylalanine or tryptophan. A D gene is named only where the DNA matches it firmly.

V gene: TRBV5-1
D gene: TRBD2
CDR3 protein: CASNKREGNEQFF

V gene: TRBV7-6
D gene: -
CDR3 protein: CASSRGGVVGNTEAFF

V gene: TRBV5-4
D gene: TRBD2
CDR3 protein: CASSGTPSGGATDTQYF

V gene: TRBV7-9
D gene: TRBD1
CDR3 protein: CASSIQTGGPATEAFF

V gene: TRBV29-1
D gene: -
CDR3 protein: CSAGRGRESTEAFF

V gene: TRBV15
D gene: -
CDR3 protein: CATSRDLGAVYNEQFF

V gene: TRBV6-2/TRBV6-3
D gene: -
CDR3 protein: CASSYGGVDTGELFF

V gene: TRBV5-1
D gene: TRBD1
CDR3 protein: CASSFAYIRTGRVQETQYF

V gene: TRBV3-1/TRBV3-2
D gene: -
CDR3 protein: CASSQEQDKDTQYF

V gene: TRBV7-9
D gene: TRBD1
CDR3 protein: CASSLGQASTDTQYF

V gene: TRBV2
D gene: -
CDR3 protein: CASSTEADEKLFF

V gene: TRBV28
D gene: TRBD1
CDR3 protein: CASSLPDRANYGYTF

V gene: TRBV29-1
D gene: TRBD1
CDR3 protein: CSGTGAGSYEQYF

V gene: TRBV19
D gene: TRBD2
CDR3 protein: CASSKVVGGRSSGANVLTF

V gene: TRBV4-1
D gene: TRBD1
CDR3 protein: CASSQKGQSSGNTIYF

V gene: TRBV6-5
D gene: -
CDR3 protein: CASTGRGNTGELFF

V gene: TRBV6-4
D gene: TRBD1
CDR3 protein: CASSENDRAGQPQHF

V gene: TRBV28
D gene: TRBD1
CDR3 protein: CASRNQDRVKWTNEKLFF

V gene: TRBV19
D gene: TRBD2
CDR3 protein: CASRFGLANDTQYF

V gene: TRBV4-1
D gene: TRBD1
CDR3 protein: CASSLLGTGSYEQYF

V gene: TRBV20-1
D gene: TRBD1
CDR3 protein: CSVPTGRTQYF

V gene: TRBV9
D gene: TRBD2
CDR3 protein: CASSGTAGGAYNEQFF

V gene: TRBV27
D gene: TRBD1
CDR3 protein: CASRRPGQDNNSPLHF

V gene: TRBV28
D gene: TRBD1
CDR3 protein: CASDRAYGNQPQHF

V gene: TRBV2
D gene: TRBD1
CDR3 protein: CASSVAGGYYEQYF

V gene: TRBV7-8
D gene: -
CDR3 protein: CASSEHDSNQPQHF